This T cell receptor beta chain originates from a study of shared T cell receptors in the human thymus. CDR3 length equals 15 residues. V gave up 0 bases and J gave up 4 bases, with 7 bases separating them. Germline loops: CDR1 LGHNA, CDR2 YSLEER. Sequencing was performed with immunoSEQ multiplex PCR; in TCRdb, only in-frame clones are kept and a portion is missing. The sample records roughly 700,000 clones, around nine tenths being singletons. The sample was also linked to a second study, of human thymus T cells. That report adds: Each of the donors was a healthy Finnish infant who was undergoing open corrective cardiac surgery for congenital heart defects. Thymus was obtained from resections taken during corrective heart surgery. It looked as if thymic and blood repertoires used V and J genes in a biased way. There were highly overlapping thymic repertoires among unrelated individuals, as related research reported.

The V gene is TRBV4-3, the J gene TRBJ2-6, with D unresolved. The TCR originated in a boy in the first two years of life with a congenital heart defect. Sample: thymocytes. The CDR3 here is CASSQEEVGANVLTF. CDR3 nucleotides: TGCGCCAGCAGCCAAGAAGAGGTGGGGGCCAACGTCCTGACTTTC.